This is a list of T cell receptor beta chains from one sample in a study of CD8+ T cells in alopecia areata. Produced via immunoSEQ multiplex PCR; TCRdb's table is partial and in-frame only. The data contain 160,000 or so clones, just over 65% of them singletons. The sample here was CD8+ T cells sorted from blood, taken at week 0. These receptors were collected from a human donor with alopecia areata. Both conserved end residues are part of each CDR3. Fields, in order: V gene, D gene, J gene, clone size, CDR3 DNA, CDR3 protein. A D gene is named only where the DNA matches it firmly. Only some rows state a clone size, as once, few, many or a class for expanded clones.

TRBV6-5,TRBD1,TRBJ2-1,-,TGTGCCAGCAGTTACGGACAGGGGGCGCCCAATGAGCAGTTCTTC,CASSYGQGAPNEQFF
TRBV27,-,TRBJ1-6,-,TGTGCCAGCAGTTTATCGATGGCGGTTACTTATAATTCACCCCTCCACTTT,CASSLSMAVTYNSPLHF
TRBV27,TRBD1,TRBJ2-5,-,TGTGCCAGCAGTTCGACAGGGGGAGGAGAGACCCAGTACTTC,CASSSTGGGETQYF
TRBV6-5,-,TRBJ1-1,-,TGTGCCAGCAGCCAACCAAACACTGAAGCTTTCTTT,CASSQPNTEAFF
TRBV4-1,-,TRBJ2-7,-,TGCGCCAGCAGCCAAGCTATGTACCGCGAGCAGTACTTC,CASSQAMYREQYF
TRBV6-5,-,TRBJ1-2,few,TGTGCCAGCAGTTACCATGCCTTCAACTATGGCTACACCTTC,CASSYHAFNYGYTF
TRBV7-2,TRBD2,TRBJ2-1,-,TGTGCCAGCAGCTTGTCAAGCGGGGACTACAATGAGCAGTTCTTC,CASSLSSGDYNEQFF
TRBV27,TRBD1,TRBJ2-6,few,TGTGCCAGCAGTCCGCCGGGACAGGTCCACTCTGGGGCCAACGTCCTGACTTTC,CASSPPGQVHSGANVLTF
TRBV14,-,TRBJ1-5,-,TGTGCCAGCAGCCAAGGAGGGGGCAATCAGCCCCAGCATTTT,CASSQGGGNQPQHF
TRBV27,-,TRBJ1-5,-,TGTGCCAGCGGTCGGGAGGGGGGCAATCAGCCCCAGCATTTT,CASGREGGNQPQHF
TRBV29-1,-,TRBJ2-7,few,TGCAGCGTTGCGGGTACAGGGACGACCTACGAGCAGTACTTC,CSVAGTGTTYEQYF
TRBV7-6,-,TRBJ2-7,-,TGTGCCAGCAGCTCAGAGGCTCACTACGAGCAGTACTTC,CASSSEAHYEQYF
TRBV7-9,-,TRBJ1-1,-,TGTGCCAGCAGCTTAGACAGGGAAGAAGCTTTCTTT,CASSLDREEAFF
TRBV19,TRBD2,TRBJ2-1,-,TGTGCCAGTGAACCGTTAGCGGGGGGGCTCAATGAGCAGTTCTTC,CASEPLAGGLNEQFF
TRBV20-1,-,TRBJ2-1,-,TGCAGTGCTACCCGGGTTGAAGTAGGGTTCTTC,CSATRVEVGFF
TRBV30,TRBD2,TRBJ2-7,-,TGTGCCTGGTCCCAACGGGGACTAGCGGGGGTCGAGCAGTACTTC,CAWSQRGLAGVEQYF
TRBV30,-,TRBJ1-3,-,TGTGCCTGGATGGGCAGGGTTGGAAACACCATATATTTT,CAWMGRVGNTIYF
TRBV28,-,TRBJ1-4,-,TGTGCCAGCATGGGGGTCAGGGAAGGTGAAAAACTGTTTTTT,CASMGVREGEKLFF
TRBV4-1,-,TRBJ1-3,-,TGCGCCAGCAGCCAAGCTCCGGGAAACACCATATATTTT,CASSQAPGNTIYF
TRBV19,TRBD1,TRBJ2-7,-,TGTGCCAGTAGTGCCTGGACAGGGGCCTACGAGCAGTACTTC,CASSAWTGAYEQYF
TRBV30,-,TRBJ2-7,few,TGTGCCTGGAGTCCTACCCCGGGAGACGAGCAGTACTTC,CAWSPTPGDEQYF
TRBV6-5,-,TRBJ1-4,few,TGTGCCAGCAGTCCGGGAGGTGAAAAACTGTTTTTT,CASSPGGEKLFF
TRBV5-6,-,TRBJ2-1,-,TGTGCCAGCAGCTTCCCGACATACAATGAGCAGTTCTTC,CASSFPTYNEQFF
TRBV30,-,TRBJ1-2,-,TGTGCCTGGAGAGACAGGAACTATGGCTACACCTTC,CAWRDRNYGYTF
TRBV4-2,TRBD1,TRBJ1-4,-,TGTGCCAGCAGCCAAGGACCGGGACAGAGGGCCCGGCTCATTTTTTTT,CASSQGPGQRARLIFF
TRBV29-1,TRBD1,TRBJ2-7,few,TGCAGCGTACAAGGGGGCACATCCTACGAGCAGTACTTC,CSVQGGTSYEQYF
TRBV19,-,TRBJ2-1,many,TGTGCCAGTAAGGTTAACGGTGATCATGAGCAGTTCTTC,CASKVNGDHEQFF
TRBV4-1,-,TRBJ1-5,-,TGCGCCAGCAGCCAGAATCAGGGTCAGCCCCAGCATTTT,CASSQNQGQPQHF
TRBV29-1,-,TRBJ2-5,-,TGCAGCGTTGAAGATCTTCCCGGAGGGGGAGAGACCCAGTACTTC,CSVEDLPGGGETQYF
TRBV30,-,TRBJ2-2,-,TGTGCCTGGAGCATCACCGGGGAGCTGTTTTTT,CAWSITGELFF
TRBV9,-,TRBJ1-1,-,TGTGCCAGCAGCGTAGTACGGTCTGCTGAAGCTTTCTTT,CASSVVRSAEAFF
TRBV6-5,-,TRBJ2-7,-,TGTGCCAGCAGCTCCGCCAGCTACGAGCAGTACTTC,CASSSASYEQYF
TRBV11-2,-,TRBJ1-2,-,TGTGCCAGCACCGAACCCCGGACACGGCGTAGTGGCTACACCTTC,CASTEPRTRRSGYTF
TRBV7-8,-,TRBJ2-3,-,TGTGCCAGCATCCTCGGTGGTCGTGGCACAGATACGCAGTATTTT,CASILGGRGTDTQYF
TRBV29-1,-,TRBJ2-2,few,TGCAGCGTTGTGGGCACCGGGGAGCTGTTTTTT,CSVVGTGELFF
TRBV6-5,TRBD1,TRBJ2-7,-,TGTGCCAGCAGTTACTCAATACAGGGGTACGAGCAGTACTTC,CASSYSIQGYEQYF
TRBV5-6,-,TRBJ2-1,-,TGTGCCAGCAGCCCTGGGACCTACAATGAGCAGTTCTTC,CASSPGTYNEQFF
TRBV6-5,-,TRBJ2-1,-,TGTGCCAGCAGTTACTCGATCCAGCGGGAGCAGTTCTTC,CASSYSIQREQFF
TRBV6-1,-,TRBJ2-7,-,TGTGCCAGCAACTTGGGCCTTACAGGGATCTACGAGCAGTACTTC,CASNLGLTGIYEQYF
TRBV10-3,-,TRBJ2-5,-,TGTGCCATCTGGGGGGGGACAGCCGAAGAGACCCAGTACTTC,CAIWGGTAEETQYF
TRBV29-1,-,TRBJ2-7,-,TGCAGCGTTGGCGCTGTCTCCTACGAGCAGTACTTC,CSVGAVSYEQYF
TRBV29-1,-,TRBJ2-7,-,TGCAGCGTTGAGGTGGCCGGATCCTCCTACGAGCAGTACTTC,CSVEVAGSSYEQYF
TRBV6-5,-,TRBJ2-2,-,TGTGCCAGCAGATATGATATGACCGGGGAGCTGTTTTTT,CASRYDMTGELFF
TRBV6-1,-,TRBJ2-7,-,TGTGCCAGCAGTCTCCCAACAACCTACGAGCAGTACTTC,CASSLPTTYEQYF
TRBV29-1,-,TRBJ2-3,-,TGCAGCGTTGATGGGGGCTTAGGCACAGATACGCAGTATTTT,CSVDGGLGTDTQYF
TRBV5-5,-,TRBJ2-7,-,TGTGCCAGCATGCTTGGGGGGTCCTCCTACGAGCAGTACTTC,CASMLGGSSYEQYF
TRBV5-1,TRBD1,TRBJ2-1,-,TGCGCCAGCAGCTTGGGACAGGGTTGGTTCTTC,CASSLGQGWFF
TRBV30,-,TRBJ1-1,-,TGTGCCTGGAGTAAGGGTGGGGGCGCTGAAGCTTTCTTT,CAWSKGGGAEAFF
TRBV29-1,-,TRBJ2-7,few,TGCAGCGTTGAAGAGGGTCAGGGGAGCTCCTACGAGCAGTACTTC,CSVEEGQGSSYEQYF
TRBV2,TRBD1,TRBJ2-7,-,TGTGCCAGCAGACCACCGGGACAGGGAGACTACGAGCAGTACTTC,CASRPPGQGDYEQYF